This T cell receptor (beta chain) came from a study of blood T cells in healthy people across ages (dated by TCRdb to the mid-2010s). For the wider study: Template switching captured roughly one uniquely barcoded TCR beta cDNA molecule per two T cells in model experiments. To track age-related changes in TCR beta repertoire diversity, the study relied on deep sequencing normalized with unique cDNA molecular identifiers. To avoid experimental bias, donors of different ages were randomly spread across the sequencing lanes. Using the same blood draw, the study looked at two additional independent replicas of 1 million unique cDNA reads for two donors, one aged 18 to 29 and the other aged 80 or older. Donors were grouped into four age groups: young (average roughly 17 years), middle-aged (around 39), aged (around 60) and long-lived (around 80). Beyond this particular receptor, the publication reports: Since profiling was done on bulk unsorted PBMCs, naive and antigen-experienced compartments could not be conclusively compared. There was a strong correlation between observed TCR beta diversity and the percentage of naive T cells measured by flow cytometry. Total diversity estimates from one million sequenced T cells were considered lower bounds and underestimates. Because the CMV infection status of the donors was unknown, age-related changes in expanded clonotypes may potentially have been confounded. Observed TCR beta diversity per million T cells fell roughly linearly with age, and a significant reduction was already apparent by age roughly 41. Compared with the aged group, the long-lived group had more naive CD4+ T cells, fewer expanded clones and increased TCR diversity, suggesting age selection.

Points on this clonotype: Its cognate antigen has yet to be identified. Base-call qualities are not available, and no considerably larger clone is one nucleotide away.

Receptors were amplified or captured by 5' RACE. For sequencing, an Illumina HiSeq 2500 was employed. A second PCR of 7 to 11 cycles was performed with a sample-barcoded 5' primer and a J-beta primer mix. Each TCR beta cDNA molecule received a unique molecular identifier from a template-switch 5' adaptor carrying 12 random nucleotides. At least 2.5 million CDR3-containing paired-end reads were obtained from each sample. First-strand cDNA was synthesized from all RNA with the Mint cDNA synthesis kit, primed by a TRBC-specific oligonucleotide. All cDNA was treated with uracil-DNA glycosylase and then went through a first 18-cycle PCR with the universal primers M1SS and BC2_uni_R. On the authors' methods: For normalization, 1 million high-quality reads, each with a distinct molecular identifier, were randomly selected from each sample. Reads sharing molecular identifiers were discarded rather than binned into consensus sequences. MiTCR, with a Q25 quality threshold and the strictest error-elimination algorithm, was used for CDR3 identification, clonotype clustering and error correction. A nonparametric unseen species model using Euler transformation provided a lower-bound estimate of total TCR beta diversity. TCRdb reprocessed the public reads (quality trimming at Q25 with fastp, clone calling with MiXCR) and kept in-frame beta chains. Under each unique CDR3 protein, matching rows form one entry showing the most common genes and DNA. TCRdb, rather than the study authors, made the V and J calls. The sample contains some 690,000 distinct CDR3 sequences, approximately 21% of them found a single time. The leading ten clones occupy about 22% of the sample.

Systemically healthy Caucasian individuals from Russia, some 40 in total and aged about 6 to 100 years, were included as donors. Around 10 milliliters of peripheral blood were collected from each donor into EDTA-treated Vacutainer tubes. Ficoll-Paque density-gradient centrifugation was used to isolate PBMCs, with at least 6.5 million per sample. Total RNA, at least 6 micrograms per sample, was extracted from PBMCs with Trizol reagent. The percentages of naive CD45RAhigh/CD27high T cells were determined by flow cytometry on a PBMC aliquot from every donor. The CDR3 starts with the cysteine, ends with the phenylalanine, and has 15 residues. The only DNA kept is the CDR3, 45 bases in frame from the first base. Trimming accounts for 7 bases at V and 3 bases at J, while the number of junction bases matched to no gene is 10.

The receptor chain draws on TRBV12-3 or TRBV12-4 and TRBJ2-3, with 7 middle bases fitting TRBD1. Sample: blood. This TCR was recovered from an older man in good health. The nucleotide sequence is TGTGCCAGCACTTTTAGGGGACAGAGAACAGATACGCAGTATTTT. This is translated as CASTFRGQRTDTQYF.